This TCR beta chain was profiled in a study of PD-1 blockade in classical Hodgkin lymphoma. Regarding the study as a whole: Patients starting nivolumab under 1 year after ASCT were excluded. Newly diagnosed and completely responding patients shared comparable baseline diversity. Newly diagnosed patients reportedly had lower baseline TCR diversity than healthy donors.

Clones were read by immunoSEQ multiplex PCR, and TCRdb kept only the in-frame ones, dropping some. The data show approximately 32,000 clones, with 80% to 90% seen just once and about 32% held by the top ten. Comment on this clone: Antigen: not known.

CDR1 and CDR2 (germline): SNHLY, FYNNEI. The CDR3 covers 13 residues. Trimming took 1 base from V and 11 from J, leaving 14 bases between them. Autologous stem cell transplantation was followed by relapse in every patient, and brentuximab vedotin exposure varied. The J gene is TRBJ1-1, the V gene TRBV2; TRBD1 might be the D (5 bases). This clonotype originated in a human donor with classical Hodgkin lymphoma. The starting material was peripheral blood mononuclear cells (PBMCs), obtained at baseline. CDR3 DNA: TGTGCCAGCAGTGAAGTGAGGCAGGGTAAGGCTTTCTTT. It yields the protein CASSEVRQGKAFF.